The clone carrying this T cell receptor beta chain was detected once. The data originate from a study of cytomegalovirus exposure and HLA in healthy donors. The germline V gene encodes CDR1 GTSNPN and CDR2 SVGIG (reference sequence). Deletions cut 2 bases from V and 4 bases from J, with 8 bases between. This CDR3 contains 13 residues. PCR employed 60 Vbeta and 13 Jbeta primers. Generated by immunoSEQ multiplex PCR, the TCRdb table keeps only in-frame clones and is missing some. The sample carries 90,000 to 150,000 clones, about 85% recorded once. The V gene is TRBV30, the J gene TRBJ2-2; D not certain. The receptor was isolated from a man aged 50 to 60 in good health and CMV-seronegative. The sequenced sample consisted of PBMCs. CDR3 protein: CAWSPAFTGELFF. The CDR3 nucleotides read TGTGCCTGGAGTCCTGCGTTCACCGGGGAGCTGTTTTTT.